The 17 T cell receptor beta chains given below trace back to one sample, sequenced in a study of OX40 agonist ivuxolimab in advanced cancers. Assay used: immunoSEQ multiplex PCR; TCRdb lists only in-frame clones, some missing. Of about 26,000 clones listed, 88% are singletons. The sample consisted of CD4+ or CD8+ T cells sorted from blood, taken in a trial of the OX40 agonist ivuxolimab. The source is an adult with an advanced solid tumor such as melanoma, head and neck, liver or kidney cancer.

The V and J genes are TRBV30 and TRBJ2-5; no firm D call. Germline V CDR1 and CDR2: GTSNPN, SVGIG (reference sequence). This CDR3 contains 13 residues. With 3 bases removed from V and 5 bases from J, the gap between germline ends came to 13 bases. In DNA, the CDR3 is TGTGCCTGGAGGCCCCGCACCAGGGAGACCCAGTACTTC. Protein: CAWRPRTRETQYF.

The chain combines TRBV19 with TRBJ2-1, with D possibly being TRBD1 or TRBD2 (5 bases each). V gave up 2 bases and J gave up 5 bases, with 13 bases separating them. CDR1 and CDR2 from the germline V gene are LNHDA and SQIVND (reference sequence). This CDR3 has 15 residues. CDR3 protein: CASSIMWGRNNEQFF. DNA of the CDR3: TGTGCCAGTAGTATAATGTGGGGACGCAACAATGAGCAGTTCTTC.

The genes are TRBV2 and TRBJ2-4; D remains unclear. CDR1 and CDR2 (germline): SNHLY, FYNNEI. The CDR3 has 14 residues. V gave up 1 base and J gave up 10 bases, with 14 bases separating them. The CDR3: CASSEGSAVRIQYF. The CDR3 DNA is TGTGCCAGCAGTGAAGGGTCAGCCGTGAGAATTCAGTACTTC. Based on the CDR3 plus reference TRBV2 and TRBJ2-4, the full variable domain is EPEVTQTPSHQVTQMGQEVILRCVPISNHLYFYWYRQILGQKVEFLVSFYNNEISEKSEIFDDQFSVERPDGSNFTLKIRSTKLEDSAMYFCASSEGSAVRIQYFGAGTRLSVL.

This clone was seen just once. V gene TRBV10-2 combines with J gene TRBJ2-5, with TRBD2 matching over 10 bases. The germline V gene has CDR1 WSHSY and CDR2 SAAADI. This CDR3 comprises 15 residues. The V and J ends lost 0 bases and 5 bases, in that order; junction bases with no gene match: 3. The CDR3 DNA is TGCGCCAGCAGTGAGTCCCTAGCGGGGGTGGAGACCCAGTACTTC. Translating it yields CASSESLAGVETQYF.

The chain uses TRBV9 and TRBJ1-4; D is perhaps TRBD1 (5 bases). Germline CDR1 is SGDLS and CDR2 is YYNGEE. The CDR3 is 15 residues long. V gave up 3 bases and J gave up 0 bases, with 9 bases separating them. The CDR3 DNA reads TGTGCCAGCAGCGGTGGGGGGGCAACTAATGAAAAACTGTTTTTT. Protein: CASSGGGATNEKLFF.

The chain joins TRBV27 to TRBJ1-2; 7 bases fit TRBD1. The junction had 15 bases not matched to a gene; V was cut back by 6 bases and J by 8 bases. CDR3 length: 15 amino acids. CDR1 is MNHEY, CDR2 SMNVEV, per germline (reference sequence). The CDR3 spells CASRVGGGATGGYTF. CDR3 in DNA: TGTGCCAGCAGGGTGGGAGGGGGCGCGACGGGGGGCTACACCTTC.

This CDR3 is CASSLFGSLSTGELFF. The CDR3, as DNA: TGTGCCAGCAGTTTATTTGGTAGTCTGAGCACCGGGGAGCTGTTTTTT. The rearrangement joins TRBV27 to TRBJ2-2; D not certain. The CDR3 is made up of 16 amino acids. Trimming removed 1 base from V and 4 bases from J, with 13 bases in between. CDR1 and CDR2 from the germline V gene are MNHEY and SMNVEV (reference sequence).

The genes are TRBV9 and TRBJ2-1, with a possible D match to TRBD1 (6 bases). Germline CDR1 SGDLS, CDR2 YYNGEE. This CDR3 comprises 15 residues. Trimming removed 0 bases at V and 2 bases at J, with 9 bases between. The CDR3 DNA reads TGTGCCAGCAGCGTAGATGGGGGCGCCTACAATGAGCAGTTCTTC. Protein: CASSVDGGAYNEQFF.

V is TRBV7-3 and J is TRBJ2-1; D remains ambiguous. The CDR3 has 15 residues. Germline loops: CDR1 SGHTA, CDR2 FQGTGA. V dropped 3 bases and J dropped 0 bases, with 9 bases sitting between them. This CDR3 reads CASSLGMSSYNEQFF. Written as DNA, the CDR3 is TGTGCCAGCAGCTTGGGGATGAGCTCCTACAATGAGCAGTTCTTC.

V gene TRBV19 combines with J gene TRBJ2-1; D may be TRBD2 (5 bases). V was cut by 3 bases and J by 0 bases, with 9 bases left in between. The CDR3 contains 15 residues. CDR1 and CDR2 from the germline V gene are LNHDA and SQIVND (reference sequence). CDR3 nucleotide sequence: TGTGCCAGTAGTATTAGTGGGAGCTCCTACAATGAGCAGTTCTTC. This encodes CASSISGSSYNEQFF.

The chain employs TRBV6-6 and TRBJ2-5, with D possibly being TRBD1 or TRBD2 (5 bases each). With 2 bases removed from V and 5 bases from J, the gap between germline ends came to 18 bases. The CDR3 has 16 amino acids. Germline V gene lookup returns CDR1 MNHNY and CDR2 SVGAGI (reference sequence). The DNA for the CDR3 is TGTGCCAGCAGTTACCTCAGACCGGACTCAGGGGAGACCCAGTACTTC. It encodes CASSYLRPDSGETQYF.

The CDR3 region has the DNA TGCGCCAGCAAACACGGTACCCAGGATCGGGCCCACGAGCAGTACTTC. Translating gives CASKHGTQDRAHEQYF. The chain couples TRBV5-1 to TRBJ2-7; D gene unclear. There are 16 residues in the CDR3. Germline V gives CDR1 SGHRS, CDR2 YFSETQ. V lost 6 bases and J 5 bases, leaving 24 bases between the germline ends.

This rearrangement joins TRBV9 to TRBJ2-7, with TRBD2 matching over 10 bases. Germline values: CDR1 SGDLS, CDR2 YYNGEE. V dropped 0 bases and J dropped 6; count of bases not matched to a gene: 12. The CDR3 sequence is 17 residues long. In DNA, the CDR3 is TGTGCCAGCAGCGTAGGTAGCGGGGGGACCTCCATATCCGAGCAGTACTTC. It codes for CASSVGSGGTSISEQYF.

The chain joins TRBV18 to TRBJ2-3, with unresolved D. Germline V lookup: CDR1 KGHSH, CDR2 LQKENI. The V end was cut by 3 bases, the J end by 3 bases, with 10 bases between. This CDR3 is built from 14 residues. CDR3 coding DNA: TGTGCCAGCTCACCCACGACTTCGACAGATACGCAGTATTTT. Translated: CASSPTTSTDTQYF. The full variable domain, rest sourced from reference TRBV18 and TRBJ2-3, is NAGVMQNPRHLVRRRGQEARLRCSPMKGHSHVYWYRQLPEEGLKFMVYLQKENIIDESGMPKERFSAEFPKEGPSILRIQQVVRGDSAAYFCASSPTTSTDTQYFGPGTRLTVL.

This chain uses TRBV19 with TRBJ1-1; D ambiguous. V was shortened by 7 bases and J by 6 bases, with 9 bases between the two germline ends. CDR3 length: 11 residues. Germline CDR1 is LNHDA and CDR2 is SQIVND (reference sequence). The CDR3 DNA reads TGTGCCAGTATCCGGATCTCTGAAGCTTTCTTT. Translation gives CASIRISEAFF.

The rearrangement links TRBV5-1 to TRBJ2-7; 9 nucleotides line up with TRBD1. Germline CDR1 and CDR2: SGHRS and YFSETQ. The CDR3 consists of 14 residues. V lost 4 bases and J lost 3; bases outside the gene matches: 5. The CDR3 DNA follows: TGCGCCAGCAGCCCGACAGGGGGGGGCTACGAGCAGTACTTC. Translation gives CASSPTGGGYEQYF.

This sequence joins TRBV27 and TRBJ2-7, with a tentative D call TRBD1 (5 bases). V was shortened by 1 base and J by 3 bases, with 19 bases between the two germline ends. This CDR3 is 17 amino acids long. The germline V gene has CDR1 MNHEY and CDR2 SMNVEV (reference sequence). CDR3 nucleotides: TGTGCCAGCAGTTTATTTGGTGCGAGACAGCCTAACTACGAGCAGTACTTC. Encoded protein: CASSLFGARQPNYEQYF.